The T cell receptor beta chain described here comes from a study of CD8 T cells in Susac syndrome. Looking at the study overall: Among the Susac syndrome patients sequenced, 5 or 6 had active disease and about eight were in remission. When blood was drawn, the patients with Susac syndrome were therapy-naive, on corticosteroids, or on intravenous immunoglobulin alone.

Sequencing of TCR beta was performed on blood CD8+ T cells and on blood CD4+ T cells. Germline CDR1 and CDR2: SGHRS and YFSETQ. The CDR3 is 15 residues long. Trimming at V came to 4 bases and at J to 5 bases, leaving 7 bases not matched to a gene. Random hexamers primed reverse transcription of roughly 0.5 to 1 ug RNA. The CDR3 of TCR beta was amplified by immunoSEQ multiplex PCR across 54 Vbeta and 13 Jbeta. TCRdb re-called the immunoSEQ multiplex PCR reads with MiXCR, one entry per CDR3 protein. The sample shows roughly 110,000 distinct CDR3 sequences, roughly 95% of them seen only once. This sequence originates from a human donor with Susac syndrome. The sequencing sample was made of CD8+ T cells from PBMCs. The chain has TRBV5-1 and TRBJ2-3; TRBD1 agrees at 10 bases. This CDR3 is CASSMPGQGIDTQYF. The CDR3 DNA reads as TGCGCCAGCAGCATGCCGGGACAGGGGATAGATACGCAGTATTTT.